Below, 7 T cell receptor beta chains from the same sample are listed, as sequenced in a study of technical replicates of blood from several donors. TCRdb's table, derived via immunoSEQ multiplex PCR, lists solely in-frame clones and lacks some. The table lists 75,000 to 90,000 clones, about nine tenths of them singletons. The sample comprised T cells isolated from PBMCs. The receptors come from a human donor in good health.

V is TRBV4-2 and J is TRBJ1-1; D not resolved. V was pared by 4 bases and J by 6 bases, with 12 bases between. Germline CDR1 is LGHNA and CDR2 is YNFKEQ. The CDR3 length is 13 residues. The CDR3 here is CASSPGWRPEAFF. DNA of the CDR3: TGTGCCAGCAGCCCTGGGTGGAGACCTGAAGCTTTCTTT.

The CDR3 reads CASSFSGGADTQYF. DNA of the CDR3: TGTGCCAGCAGCTTTAGCGGGGGGGCTGATACGCAGTATTTT. This chain uses TRBV7-3 with TRBJ2-3; 11 positions agree with TRBD2. Trimming took 3 bases from V and 6 from J; bases not matched to a gene: 2. The CDR3 runs 14 residues. CDR1 SGHTA and CDR2 FQGTGA come from the germline V gene.

This clone was counted once. This sequence joins TRBV6-4 and TRBJ2-2; possibly TRBD2 for D (5 bases). The germline CDR1 and CDR2 sequences are MRHNA and SNTAGT. This CDR3 spans 13 amino acids. V lost 9 bases and J 7 bases, leaving 15 bases between the germline ends. The CDR3 region has the DNA TGTGCCAGTCGGGGTCCGATAAGCGGGGAGCTGTTTTTT. It encodes CASRGPISGELFF.

The chain recombines TRBV28 with TRBJ1-1, with TRBD1 as a possible D gene (6 bases). The CDR3 is 14 residues long. Germline CDR1 reads MDHEN; CDR2 reads SYDVKM. With 6 bases removed from V and 7 bases from J, the gap between germline ends came to 18 bases. CDR3 loop: CASRGGAWENEAFF. Here the CDR3 DNA reads TGTGCCAGCAGAGGGGGGGCGTGGGAGAATGAAGCTTTCTTT.

V gene TRBV5-1 combines with J gene TRBJ2-4; TRBD1 matches at 11 bases. The CDR3 runs 14 residues. After removal of 4 bases from V and 6 bases from J, the junction contained 3 bases not matched to a gene. Germline-derived CDR1 and CDR2 are SGHRS and YFSETQ. The CDR3 sequence is CASSGGTGGNIQYF. The CDR3 DNA follows: TGCGCCAGCAGCGGCGGGACAGGGGGAAACATTCAGTACTTC.

The CDR3 spells CASARTENSPLHF. In DNA form, the CDR3 reads TGTGCCAGCGCCCGGACAGAGAATTCACCCCTCCACTTT. This rearrangement joins TRBV2 to TRBJ1-6, with D possibly matching TRBD1 (6 bases). The V and J ends lost 8 bases and 7 bases respectively, with 12 bases between them. CDR1 and CDR2 from the germline V gene are SNHLY and FYNNEI. The CDR3 extends over 13 amino acids.

The rearrangement joins TRBV19 to TRBJ2-3, with 13 bases fitting TRBD2. CDR3 size: 17 residues. Germline V gene sequence: CDR1 LNHDA, CDR2 SQIVND (reference sequence). J gave up 4 bases and V 5 bases, and 9 bases lay outside the gene matches. CDR3 loop: CASSARTSGSKADTQYF. The CDR3 region has the DNA TGTGCCAGTAGTGCCCGGACTAGCGGGAGTAAGGCAGATACGCAGTATTTT. The full variable domain, with the rest looked up from reference TRBV19 and TRBJ2-3, is DGGITQSPKYLFRKEGQNVTLSCEQNLNHDAMYWYRQDPGQGLRLIYYSQIVNDFQKGDIAEGYSVSREKKESFPLTVTSAQKNPTAFYLCASSARTSGSKADTQYFGPGTRLTVL.